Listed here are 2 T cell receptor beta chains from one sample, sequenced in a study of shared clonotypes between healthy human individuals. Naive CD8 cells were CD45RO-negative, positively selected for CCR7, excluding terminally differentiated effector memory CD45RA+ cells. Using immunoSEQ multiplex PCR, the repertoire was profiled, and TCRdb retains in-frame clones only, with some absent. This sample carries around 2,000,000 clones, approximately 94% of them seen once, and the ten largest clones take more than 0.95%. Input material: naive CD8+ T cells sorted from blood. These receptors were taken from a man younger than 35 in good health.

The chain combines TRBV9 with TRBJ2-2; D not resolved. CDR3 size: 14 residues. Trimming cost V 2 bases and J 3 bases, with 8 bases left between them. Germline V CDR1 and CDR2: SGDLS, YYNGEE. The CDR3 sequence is CASSVFGDTGELFF. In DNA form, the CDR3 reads TGTGCCAGCAGCGTGTTCGGCGACACCGGGGAGCTGTTTTTT.

The CDR3 bases are TGTGCCAGCTCACCAGATACAGGGTTCGGCGGGGAGCTGTTTTTT. It specifies CASSPDTGFGGELFF. This chain uses TRBV18 with TRBJ2-2; TRBD1 is a possible D gene (6 bases). CDR3 size: 15 residues. The V and J ends lost 2 bases and 7 bases respectively, with 14 bases between them. The germline V gene encodes CDR1 KGHSH and CDR2 LQKENI.